Presented here are 24 T cell receptor beta chains from one specimen sequenced in a study of blood T cell repertoires in COVID-19. The repertoire was sequenced with immunoSEQ multiplex PCR; TCRdb's copy has only in-frame clones and lacks some. This sample has about 430,000 clones, with about 88% found just once. Sequences were obtained from PBMCs or T cells enriched from blood (not recorded which). Receptors were obtained from a woman in her late teens or twenties who had been exposed to COVID-19.

The chain has TRBV5-6 and TRBJ2-7; no clear D gene. The CDR3 is made up of 14 amino acids. Germline CDR1 SGHDT, CDR2 YYEEEE. V dropped 2 bases and J dropped 4 bases, with 13 bases sitting between them. In DNA form, the CDR3 reads TGTGCCAGCAGCTTTGGGCGCGTCAGGTACGAGCAGTACTTC. Its translation: CASSFGRVRYEQYF.

The chain combines TRBV28 with TRBJ2-7; TRBD1 agrees at 10 bases. V trimming: 3 bases; J trimming: 3 bases; junction bases outside the gene matches: 5. This CDR3 spans 15 amino acids. From germline, CDR1 is MDHEN and CDR2 SYDVKM. Here the CDR3 DNA reads TGTGCCAGCAGTTTCCAGACAGGGGGCTTCTACGAGCAGTACTTC. It specifies CASSFQTGGFYEQYF.

This chain connects TRBV7-2 to TRBJ1-1; D is perhaps TRBD1 (6 bases). V lost 5 bases and J 9 bases, leaving 16 bases between the germline ends. CDR1 and CDR2 from the germline V gene are SGHTA and FQGNSA. The CDR3 is 13 residues long. The CDR3: CASSARGAVKAFF. The CDR3 bases are TGTGCCAGCAGCGCCCGGGGGGCGGTGAAAGCTTTCTTT.

The chain combines TRBV10-2 with TRBJ2-7, with 9 bases identical to TRBD2. CDR3 length: 14 residues. Losses at the gene ends were 4 bases for V and 5 bases for J; bases not matched to a gene: 6. Germline CDR1 is WSHSY and CDR2 is SAAADI. CDR3 sequence reads: CASSVSGGSDEQYF. The CDR3 DNA reads TGCGCCAGCAGTGTTAGCGGGGGAAGTGACGAGCAGTACTTC.

This clone showed up just a few times. V usage is TRBV16 and J usage is TRBJ2-2; maybe TRBD2 (5 bases). The CDR3 contains 21 residues. V gave up 2 bases and J gave up 4 bases, with 29 bases separating them. Germline values: CDR1 KGHSY, CDR2 FQNENV. CDR3 sequence (DNA): TGTGCCAGCAGCCAACCCAGACTGTTTAGCGTCACAAATCGAGGCACCGGGGAGCTGTTTTTT. Protein product: CASSQPRLFSVTNRGTGELFF.

There are a few counts of this clone. The chain is built from TRBV5-6 and TRBJ2-1, with TRBD1 matching 7 bases. V lost 0 bases to trimming and J lost 2 bases; unmatched junction nucleotides: 5. Germline assignment: CDR1 SGHDT and CDR2 YYEEEE. This CDR3 comprises 16 residues. This CDR3 is CASSLEIGQAYNEQFF. The CDR3 DNA reads as TGTGCCAGCAGCTTGGAAATAGGACAGGCCTACAATGAGCAGTTCTTC.

This chain joins TRBV7-8 and TRBJ1-2; D might be TRBD1 (6 bases). Per germline, CDR1 SGHVS and CDR2 FQNEAQ. This CDR3 spans 16 amino acids. Trimming pared 2 bases from V and 0 bases from J, leaving 13 bases between. The CDR3 region has the DNA TGTGCCAGCAGCTTAAATCTGGACAGTTCTAACTATGGCTACACCTTC. This encodes CASSLNLDSSNYGYTF.

A remark on this clone: The same CDR3 can be traced to other DNA sequences in this sample. CDR3 loop: CASSLSTGTYGYTF. CDR3 in DNA: TGTGCCAGCAGTTTATCGACAGGCACCTATGGCTACACCTTC. J is TRBJ1-2 and V is TRBV27, with D possibly TRBD1 on 6 matching bases. CDR3 length equals 14 residues. Germline loops: CDR1 MNHEY, CDR2 SMNVEV (reference sequence). The V end was cut by 0 bases, the J end by 4 bases, with 9 bases between.

This clone was counted between two and nine times. This chain uses TRBV28 with TRBJ2-7; possible D gene TRBD1, 6 bases. Germline-derived CDR1 and CDR2 are MDHEN and SYDVKM. Trimming took off 6 bases at V and 0 bases at J, with 15 bases between the two ends. The CDR3 is made up of 15 amino acids. CDR3 in amino acids: CASSPTGILSYEQYF. Written as DNA, the CDR3 is TGTGCCAGCAGCCCCACAGGGATTCTCTCCTACGAGCAGTACTTC.

This chain links TRBV27 with TRBJ1-5, with a tentative D call TRBD1 (6 bases). Deletions cut 2 bases from V and 4 bases from J, with 12 bases between. CDR1 MNHEY and CDR2 SMNVEV come from the germline V gene (reference sequence). This CDR3 is 15 amino acids long. The DNA for the CDR3 is TGTGCCAGCAGTTTAGACAGGCTCGGTAATCAGCCCCAGCATTTT. Translation gives CASSLDRLGNQPQHF.

The CDR3 region has the DNA TGTGCCAGCAGTCCCTCCCCAGGGACTAGCGGGAGAGGGTACGAGCAGTACTTC. This gives the protein CASSPSPGTSGRGYEQYF. The rearrangement uses TRBV25-1 and TRBJ2-7, with TRBD2 identical over 14 bases. The V gene's germline CDR1 is MGHDK and CDR2 SYGVNS. After removal of 5 bases from V and 4 bases from J, the junction contained 13 bases not matched to a gene. This CDR3 region has 18 residues.

This rearrangement joins TRBV28 to TRBJ2-7, with D perhaps matching TRBD1 (5 bases). The germline V gene has CDR1 MDHEN and CDR2 SYDVKM. This CDR3 has 12 residues. Trimming left V 5 bases short and J 7 bases short, with 12 bases between. The chain's CDR3 is CASSDSLGEQYF. The CDR3 DNA sequence: TGTGCCAGCAGTGACAGTCTTGGTGAGCAGTACTTC.

The rearrangement links TRBV9 to TRBJ2-3; tentatively, D is TRBD1 (5 bases). The length of the CDR3 is 13 residues. CDR1 and CDR2 (germline): SGDLS, YYNGEE. The V end lost 3 bases, the J end lost 5 bases, and 10 bases lay between the germline ends. CDR3 sequence reads: CASSEPGLDTQYF. The CDR3 DNA reads TGTGCCAGCAGCGAACCAGGGCTAGATACGCAGTATTTT.

The chain carries TRBV6-2 or TRBV6-3 and TRBJ2-1; D gene uncertain. Germline CDR1 MNHEY, CDR2 SVGEGT. Trimming shortened V by 0 bases and J by 3 bases, and 12 bases separated the two germline ends. The CDR3 is made up of 16 amino acids. The CDR3 sequence: CASSYSLAAFYNEQFF. The CDR3 nucleotides read TGTGCCAGCAGTTACTCGTTAGCAGCCTTCTACAATGAGCAGTTCTTC.

This clone was counted once. J is TRBJ2-3 and V is TRBV27, with a tentative D call TRBD2 (5 bases). V lost 0 bases and J lost 0, with 7 bases in between. Germline V lookup: CDR1 MNHEY, CDR2 SMNVEV (reference sequence). The CDR3 has 15 residues. In DNA form, the CDR3 reads TGTGCCAGCAGTTTATCAGCGGCTAGCACAGATACGCAGTATTTT. This codes for CASSLSAASTDTQYF.

V and J are TRBV7-2 and TRBJ1-1; 8 positions agree with TRBD1. The CDR3 is 15 residues long. From germline, CDR1 is SGHTA and CDR2 FQGNSA. V dropped 4 bases and J dropped 2; count of bases not matched to a gene: 6. This CDR3 is CASSSRGQGNTEAFF. CDR3 nucleotides: TGTGCCAGCAGCTCTAGAGGACAGGGTAACACTGAAGCTTTCTTT.

This sequence joins TRBV6-4 and TRBJ2-1, with D possibly matching TRBD1 (8 bases). The V end lost 6 bases, the J end lost 6 bases, and 18 bases lay between the germline ends. This CDR3 contains 15 residues. Germline CDR1 is MRHNA and CDR2 is SNTAGT. The CDR3 loop reads CASSLQGGSTNEQFF. For the CDR3, the DNA is TGTGCCAGCAGCCTACAGGGGGGGTCCACCAATGAGCAGTTCTTC.

This chain links TRBV7-9 with TRBJ1-5; tentative D call: TRBD1 (5 bases). V shed 7 bases and J shed 7 bases, with 14 bases lying between them. The germline V gene encodes CDR1 SEHNR and CDR2 FQNEAQ (reference sequence). The CDR3 runs 13 residues. The CDR3 DNA reads TGTGCCAGCACCTCTAGCGGGGGACAGCCCCAGCATTTT. Protein: CASTSSGGQPQHF.

The J gene is TRBJ2-1, the V gene TRBV5-1; 13 bases are shared with TRBD2. V gave up 5 bases and J gave up 5 bases; unmatched junction bases: 7. Germline loops: CDR1 SGHRS, CDR2 YFSETQ. CDR3 length equals 16 residues. The CDR3: CASSPRTSGGDNEQFF. In DNA, the CDR3 is TGCGCCAGCAGTCCTAGGACTAGCGGGGGCGACAATGAGCAGTTCTTC. Together with reference TRBV5-1 and TRBJ2-1, the CDR3 gives the full variable domain: KAGVTQTPRYLIKTRGQQVTLSCSPISGHRSVSWYQQTPGQGLQFLFEYFSETQRNKGNFPGRFSGRQFSNSRSEMNVSTLELGDSALYLCASSPRTSGGDNEQFFGPGTRLTVL.

The chain couples TRBV18 to TRBJ2-7, with a weak D call TRBD2 (5 bases). Trimming took 3 bases from V and 3 from J, leaving 21 bases between them. The CDR3 sequence is 17 residues long. The germline V gene has CDR1 KGHSH and CDR2 LQKENI. The CDR3 loop reads CASSPPVPLVGDYEQYF. CDR3 DNA sequence: TGTGCCAGCTCACCGCCGGTCCCATTGGTGGGAGACTACGAGCAGTACTTC. Looking up the rest from reference TRBV18 and TRBJ2-7 gives the full variable domain: NAGVMQNPRHLVRRRGQEARLRCSPMKGHSHVYWYRQLPEEGLKFMVYLQKENIIDESGMPKERFSAEFPKEGPSILRIQQVVRGDSAAYFCASSPPVPLVGDYEQYFGPGTRLTVT.

The chain is built from TRBV7-2 and TRBJ2-7; perhaps TRBD2 as D (6 bases). Germline V lookup: CDR1 SGHTA, CDR2 FQGNSA. Trimming removed 2 bases from V and 2 bases from J, with 19 bases in between. The CDR3 extends over 17 amino acids. This CDR3 is CASSLTEGAGTPYEQYF. Here the CDR3 DNA reads TGTGCCAGCAGCTTAACCGAGGGCGCGGGGACCCCCTACGAGCAGTACTTC.

The CDR3 DNA reads TGTGCCAGCAGCGTAGTACTAGCGGGAGGAGATACGCAGTATTTT. It codes for CASSVVLAGGDTQYF. The chain employs TRBV9 and TRBJ2-3, with 12 positions matching TRBD2. V lost 0 bases and J lost 5; bases outside the gene matches: 1. CDR1 SGDLS and CDR2 YYNGEE come from the germline V gene. There are 15 residues in the CDR3.

This clone was counted once. The CDR3 spells CASSPGLAGGSETQYF. The CDR3 DNA reads as TGTGCCAGCAGTCCGGGACTAGCGGGGGGGTCAGAGACCCAGTACTTC. This chain uses TRBV2 with TRBJ2-5; 16 bases are a match to TRBD2. Germline values: CDR1 SNHLY, CDR2 FYNNEI. The CDR3 is made up of 16 amino acids. Germline trimming cut 5 bases from V and 4 bases from J; bases unmatched to any gene: 4.

The chain joins TRBV11-2 to TRBJ2-3, with 10 positions matching TRBD2. There are 16 residues in the CDR3. The germline CDR1 and CDR2 sequences are SGHAT and FQNNGV. The junction had 9 bases not matched to a gene; V was cut back by 5 bases and J by 4 bases. The CDR3 DNA reads as TGTGCCAGCAGCACTTTAGCGGGAGGAATCGCAGATACGCAGTATTTT. This codes for CASSTLAGGIADTQYF.